The 13 T cell receptor beta chains presented below share a single source sample, sequenced in a study of blood T cell repertoires in COVID-19. Profiled with immunoSEQ multiplex PCR; TCRdb holds only in-frame clones, not every one. This sample has roughly 350,000 clones, with around 87% found just once. Sequenced sample: peripheral blood. The receptors originated from a woman in her twenties or thirties with COVID-19, enrolled during active disease.

V gene TRBV29-1 combines with J gene TRBJ2-2; the D is unclear. The germline V gene encodes CDR1 SQVTM and CDR2 ANQGSEA. Trimming left V 7 bases short and J 2 bases short, with 11 bases between. The CDR3 extends over 13 amino acids. CDR3 residues: CSADTPNTGELFF. As DNA, the CDR3 is TGCAGCGCCGACACACCCAACACCGGGGAGCTGTTTTTT.

The chain uses TRBV11-2 and TRBJ1-2; D remains unclear. Germline V CDR1 and CDR2: SGHAT, FQNNGV. The V end lost 7 bases, the J end lost 1 base, and 10 bases lay between the germline ends. The CDR3 spans 13 residues. CDR3 sequence reads: CASTPGGNYGYTF. CDR3 nucleotides: TGTGCCAGCACCCCCGGCGGTAACTATGGCTACACCTTC. The full variable domain, with the rest looked up from reference TRBV11-2 and TRBJ1-2, is EAGVAQSPRYKIIEKRQSVAFWCNPISGHATLYWYQQILGQGPKLLIQFQNNGVVDDSQLPKDRFSAERLKGVDSTLKIQPAKLEDSAVYLCASTPGGNYGYTFGSGTRLTVV.

This clone appeared a few times. The chain uses TRBV9 and TRBJ1-3; TRBD1 matches at 8 bases. Germline CDR1 SGDLS, CDR2 YYNGEE. This CDR3 is 16 amino acids long. J gave up 2 bases and V 0 bases, and 4 bases lay outside the gene matches. CDR3 sequence reads: CASSVEVGQAGNTIYF. CDR3 nucleotides: TGTGCCAGCAGCGTAGAGGTGGGACAGGCTGGAAACACCATATATTTT.

The CDR3 is CASSSQGDRNTEAFF. The CDR3 region has the DNA TGTGCCAGCAGCTCCCAGGGGGACAGGAACACTGAAGCTTTCTTT. The rearrangement links TRBV7-3 to TRBJ1-1; TRBD1 matches at 7 bases. CDR3 length: 15 amino acids. Germline loops: CDR1 SGHTA, CDR2 FQGTGA. V dropped 4 bases and J dropped 1; count of bases not matched to a gene: 6.

This chain joins TRBV2 and TRBJ2-3, with D possibly being TRBD2 (5 bases). Germline lookup yields CDR1 SNHLY and CDR2 FYNNEI. The CDR3 loop spans 15 amino acids. V gave up 4 bases and J gave up 4 bases, with 15 bases separating them. CDR3 in amino acids: CASSVVGDGADTQYF. CDR3 nucleotides: TGTGCCAGCAGTGTGGTCGGGGATGGGGCAGATACGCAGTATTTT.

V usage is TRBV9 and J usage is TRBJ2-5; TRBD2 aligns across 13 bases. The length of the CDR3 is 19 residues. The ends lost 0 bases at V and 4 bases at J; junction bases unmatched: 12. The germline CDR1 and CDR2 sequences are SGDLS and YYNGEE. The CDR3 coding sequence is TGTGCCAGCAGCGTAGTTCCCGGACTAGCGGGAGAGGAGCGAGAGACCCAGTACTTC. Its protein is CASSVVPGLAGEERETQYF.

V gene TRBV5-6 combines with J gene TRBJ2-1, with 10 bases lining up with TRBD2. CDR3 size: 17 residues. The V gene's germline CDR1 is SGHDT and CDR2 YYEEEE. J gave up 7 bases and V 0 bases, and 10 bases lay outside the gene matches. Here the CDR3 reads CASSLALLAGSPNEQFF. The CDR3 region has the DNA TGTGCCAGCAGCTTGGCCTTACTAGCGGGATCCCCAAATGAGCAGTTCTTC.

The V gene is TRBV21-1, the J gene TRBJ1-1. TRBV21-1 is a pseudogene segment. The CDR3 is 10 residues long. CDR3 sequence: CASSLLVAFF. The CDR3 coding sequence is TGTGCCAGCAGCCTACTAGTGGCTTTCTTT.

CDR3 protein: CAIGATSGCTDTQYF. In DNA, the CDR3 is TGTGCCATCGGGGCGACTAGCGGATGCACAGATACGCAGTATTTT. This chain links TRBV10-3 with TRBJ2-3, with TRBD2 identical over 9 bases. The CDR3 consists of 15 residues. V lost 8 bases to trimming and J lost 1 base; unmatched junction nucleotides: 7. CDR1 and CDR2 (germline): ENHRY, SYGVKD.

The chain is built from TRBV30 and TRBJ2-7, with D tentatively TRBD2 (6 bases). CDR1 GTSNPN and CDR2 SVGIG come from the germline V gene (reference sequence). The CDR3 is made up of 12 amino acids. The V end lost 7 bases, the J end lost 3 bases, and 13 bases lay between the germline ends. CDR3 protein: CASRDGGYEQYF. The CDR3, as DNA: TGTGCCTCGCGGGACGGGGGCTACGAGCAGTACTTC.

This chain links TRBV27 with TRBJ2-7; TRBD2 agrees at 13 bases. The CDR3 sequence is 14 residues long. Germline lookup yields CDR1 MNHEY and CDR2 SMNVEV (reference sequence). V trimming: 5 bases; J trimming: 2 bases; junction bases outside the gene matches: 0. CDR3 protein: CASSGLAGAYEQYF. The CDR3 DNA is TGTGCCAGCAGTGGACTAGCGGGGGCCTACGAGCAGTACTTC.

This chain links TRBV28 with TRBJ2-5; D is undetermined. V was cut by 2 bases and J by 1 base, with 8 bases left in between. The CDR3 contains 14 residues. Germline values: CDR1 MDHEN, CDR2 SYDVKM. Here the CDR3 DNA reads TGTGCCAGCAGTTTAGATCGGGTCCAAGAGACCCAGTACTTC. Its translation is CASSLDRVQETQYF.

This chain connects TRBV9 to TRBJ2-5; maybe TRBD1 (7 bases). The CDR3 is 17 residues long. The V gene's germline CDR1 is SGDLS and CDR2 YYNGEE. V dropped 4 bases and J dropped 2 bases, with 21 bases sitting between them. CDR3 DNA sequence: TGTGCCAGCAGCCCGAGAGGCACAGGGGAGGTTCAAGAGACCCAGTACTTC. Amino acid sequence: CASSPRGTGEVQETQYF.